This T cell receptor beta chain was identified during a study of blood T cell repertoires in COVID-19. TCRdb keeps only in-frame clones here, not all; method: immunoSEQ multiplex PCR. The sample holds about 140,000 clones; approximately 80% are singletons and the top ten take roughly 10%. The sample holds a few counts of this clone. Looked up from germline, CDR1 is SGHTA and CDR2 is FQGNSA. The ends were cut back, 2 bases at V and 6 bases at J, with 10 bases in the middle. The length of the CDR3 is 13 residues. The clonotype originates from a woman at least 80 years old in a cohort sampled during active or convalescent COVID-19. The sample was peripheral blood. The rearrangement links TRBV7-2 to TRBJ1-2; tentative D call: TRBD1 (5 bases). DNA for the CDR3: TGTGCCAGCAGCTTATACAGGAACGATGGCTACACCTTC. Protein sequence: CASSLYRNDGYTF. Using reference TRBV7-2 and TRBJ1-2 for the parts outside the CDR3, the full variable domain is GAGVSQSPSNKVTEKGKDVELRCDPISGHTALYWYRQSLGQGLEFLIYFQGNSAPDKSGLPSDRFSAERTGGSVSTLTIQRTQQEDSAVYLCASSLYRNDGYTFGSGTRLTVV.